This TCR beta chain was captured by sequencing in a study of blood T cell repertoires in COVID-19. Per the original data handling: Amplified reference gene primers provided the basis for estimating nucleated cell counts. Generated by immunoSEQ multiplex PCR, the TCRdb table keeps only in-frame clones and is missing some. The V and J calls and the clone size are those of that table, but D and trimming were determined from the DNA. The profile covers about 190,000 clones, with 70% to 85% appearing a single time and roughly 12% taken by the ten largest. The V and J ends lost 6 bases and 2 bases, in that order; junction bases with no gene match: 8. CDR3 length: 15 residues. Germline V gene sequence: CDR1 LNHDA, CDR2 SQIVND (reference sequence).

Sample: peripheral blood. The chain carries TRBV19 and TRBJ2-3, with 7 bases fitting TRBD1. This TCR was sampled from a woman in her forties or fifties with acute or convalescent COVID-19. This CDR3 reads CASRRTGESTDTQYF. In nucleotides, the CDR3 is TGTGCCAGTAGGCGTACAGGGGAATCCACAGATACGCAGTATTTT.